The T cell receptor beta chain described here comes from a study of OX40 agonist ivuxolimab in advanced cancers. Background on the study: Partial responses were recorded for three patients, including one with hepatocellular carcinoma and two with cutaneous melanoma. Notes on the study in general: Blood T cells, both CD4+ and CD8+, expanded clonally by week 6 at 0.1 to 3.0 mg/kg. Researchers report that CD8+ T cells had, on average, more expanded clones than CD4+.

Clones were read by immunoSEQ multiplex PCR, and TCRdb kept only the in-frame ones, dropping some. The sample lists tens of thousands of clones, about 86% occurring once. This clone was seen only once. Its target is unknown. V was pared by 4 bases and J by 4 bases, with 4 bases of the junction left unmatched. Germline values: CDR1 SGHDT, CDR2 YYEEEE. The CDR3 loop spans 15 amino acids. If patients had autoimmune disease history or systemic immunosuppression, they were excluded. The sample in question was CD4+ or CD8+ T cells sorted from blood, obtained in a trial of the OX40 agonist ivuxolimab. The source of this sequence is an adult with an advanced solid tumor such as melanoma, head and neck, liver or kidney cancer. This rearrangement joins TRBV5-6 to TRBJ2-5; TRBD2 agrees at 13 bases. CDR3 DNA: TGTGCCAGCAGCCCGGGACTAGCGGGATTAGAGACCCAGTACTTC. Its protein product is CASSPGLAGLETQYF.